A selection of T cell receptor beta chains follows, all from one sample in a study of cytomegalovirus exposure and HLA in healthy donors. The method was immunoSEQ multiplex PCR; TCRdb's version includes in-frame clones alone and lacks a portion of them. The sample gives some 170,000 clones, nearly 80% of which show up once; 6.3% is in the top ten. Sequenced: PBMCs. The receptors originated from a man aged 40-49 years in good health and CMV-seropositive. CDR3s include the opening cysteine and the closing phenylalanine or tryptophan. Fields, in order: CDR3 length, D gene, J gene, clone size, V gene, CDR3 protein, CDR3 DNA. A D gene is named only where the DNA matches it firmly. Only part of the rows carry a size: once, few, many, or a class if the clone is expanded.

15,NA,TRBJ1-3,NA,TRBV18,CASSPAGNTGNTIYF,TGTGCCAGCTCACCTGCAGGGAATACTGGAAACACCATATATTTT
15,TRBD2,TRBJ2-1,NA,TRBV6-4,CASSDSSGSYNEQFF,TGTGCCAGCAGTGACTCTAGCGGGAGCTACAATGAGCAGTTCTTC
14,TRBD1,TRBJ1-3,NA,TRBV6-1,CASVARTGGNTIYF,TGTGCCAGCGTAGCGCGGACAGGCGGAAACACCATATATTTT
16,TRBD2,TRBJ2-1,NA,TRBV9,CASSGPTSGIHNEQFF,TGTGCCAGCAGCGGCCCGACTAGCGGGATTCACAATGAGCAGTTCTTC
15,NA,TRBJ1-5,few,TRBV19,CASSKGKQGFRPQHF,TGTGCCAGTAGTAAGGGAAAGCAGGGGTTTAGGCCCCAGCATTTT
15,TRBD1,TRBJ2-6,NA,TRBV6-1,CASSHGTAGANGLTF,TGTGCCAGCAGTCATGGGACAGCTGGGGCCAACGGCCTGACTTTC
12,TRBD1,TRBJ1-2,once,TRBV29-1,CSVARTGSGYTF,TGCAGCGTTGCAAGGACAGGCTCTGGCTACACCTTC
17,TRBD2,TRBJ2-1,NA,TRBV7-9,CASSWGTGTRMIGEQFF,TGTGCCAGCAGCTGGGGGACCGGGACTAGGATGATCGGCGAGCAGTTCTTC
14,NA,TRBJ2-1,NA,TRBV7-3,CASSLAGGDNEQFF,TGTGCCAGCAGCTTAGCCGGGGGTGACAATGAGCAGTTCTTC
15,TRBD1,TRBJ1-2,NA,TRBV9,CASSTLTGAHYGYTF,TGTGCCAGCAGCACTCTCACAGGGGCGCACTATGGCTACACCTTC
14,TRBD1,TRBJ1-1,NA,TRBV18,CASSQGGLNTEAFF,TGTGCCAGCTCCCAGGGGGGCCTGAACACTGAAGCTTTCTTT
15,NA,TRBJ2-1,NA,TRBV30,CAWSKSGREYNEQFF,TGTGCCTGGAGTAAGAGCGGGCGGGAATACAATGAGCAGTTCTTC
15,TRBD2,TRBJ2-1,NA,TRBV11-2,CASSLLAGFYNEQFF,TGTGCCAGCAGCTTGCTAGCGGGGTTCTACAATGAGCAGTTCTTC
15,TRBD1,TRBJ2-7,NA,TRBV11-2,CASSLDATGVHEQYF,TGTGCCAGCAGCTTAGATGCGACAGGGGTCCACGAGCAGTACTTC
17,TRBD2,TRBJ2-1,few,TRBV9,CASSVGRLAGGPNEQFF,TGTGCCAGCAGCGTAGGGCGGCTAGCGGGAGGGCCTAATGAGCAGTTCTTC
15,TRBD1,TRBJ1-2,NA,TRBV6-1,CASTKGQGADNGYTF,TGTGCCAGCACCAAGGGACAGGGGGCAGATAACGGCTACACCTTC
15,TRBD2,TRBJ2-5,NA,TRBV7-9,CASSSMSGRGETQYF,TGTGCCAGCAGCTCGATGAGCGGGAGAGGGGAGACCCAGTACTTC
12,NA,TRBJ2-7,NA,TRBV27,CASSLGRGEQYF,TGTGCCAGCAGTTTGGGTCGGGGCGAGCAGTACTTC
13,NA,TRBJ2-2,NA,TRBV5-1,CASSFRVPGELFF,TGCGCCAGCAGCTTCAGGGTACCCGGGGAGCTGTTTTTT
17,TRBD2,TRBJ2-7,NA,TRBV10-2,CASSGTRTSGTSYEQYF,TGCGCCAGCAGTGGGACCCGGACTAGCGGTACATCCTACGAGCAGTACTTC
14,TRBD1,TRBJ1-2,NA,TRBV5-4,CASSPLTGNYGYTF,TGTGCCAGCAGCCCCTTGACAGGGAACTATGGCTACACCTTC
14,TRBD2,TRBJ2-1,NA,TRBV29-1,CSVLGLAGEYEQFF,TGCAGCGTTTTGGGACTAGCGGGAGAGTATGAGCAGTTCTTC
16,NA,TRBJ2-3,NA,TRBV14,CASSQDLRTGADTQYF,TGTGCCAGCAGCCAAGATCTCAGAACAGGCGCAGATACGCAGTATTTT
16,TRBD1,TRBJ2-7,NA,TRBV5-1,CASSLGTGQGSYEQYF,TGCGCCAGCAGCTTGGGGACAGGGCAGGGATCCTACGAGCAGTACTTC
14,NA,TRBJ1-1,NA,TRBV6-5,CASSYGAPNTEAFF,TGTGCCAGCAGTTACGGGGCTCCGAACACTGAAGCTTTCTTT
12,NA,TRBJ2-4,few,TRBV28,CASKGTGNSQYF,TGTGCCTCTAAAGGTACAGGGAACAGTCAGTACTTC
15,NA,TRBJ2-4,NA,TRBV7-8,CASSLGNNPKNSQYF,TGTGCCAGCAGCTTAGGCAATAATCCCAAAAACAGTCAGTACTTC
14,NA,TRBJ2-7,NA,TRBV5-1,CASSYDSRSLEQYF,TGCGCCAGCAGTTACGACAGTAGAAGTCTCGAGCAGTACTTC
14,TRBD1,TRBJ1-1,NA,TRBV5-6,CASSWDRGHTEAFF,TGTGCCAGCAGCTGGGACAGGGGGCACACTGAAGCTTTCTTT
15,TRBD1,TRBJ2-1,NA,TRBV18,CASSPWTGISNEQFF,TGTGCCAGCTCACCATGGACAGGGATTTCCAATGAGCAGTTCTTC
14,NA,TRBJ2-2,NA,TRBV18,CASSVYANTGELFF,TGTGCCAGCTCAGTCTACGCGAACACCGGGGAGCTGTTTTTT
16,TRBD1,TRBJ1-1,NA,TRBV9,CASSGQRGRGNTEAFF,TGTGCCAGCAGCGGACAAAGGGGGCGGGGGAACACTGAAGCTTTCTTT
16,TRBD2,TRBJ2-5,NA,TRBV10-3,CAIRVPGLAGEETQYF,TGTGCCATCAGGGTCCCCGGACTAGCGGGCGAAGAGACCCAGTACTTC
13,TRBD1,TRBJ2-5,NA,TRBV7-3,CASSPGQGVTQYF,TGTGCCAGCAGCCCCGGACAGGGGGTGACCCAGTACTTC
15,NA,TRBJ2-5,NA,TRBV11-2,CASSLEGGFWETQYF,TGTGCCAGCAGCCTAGAAGGAGGGTTTTGGGAGACCCAGTACTTC
12,NA,TRBJ2-7,NA,TRBV10-3,CAISDNTHEQYF,TGTGCCATCAGTGATAATACACACGAGCAGTACTTC
12,TRBD1,TRBJ1-2,NA,TRBV19,CASSGQGSGYTF,TGTGCCAGCTCGGGACAGGGAAGCGGCTACACCTTC
14,NA,TRBJ2-2,NA,TRBV14,CASSRGLETGELFF,TGTGCCAGCAGCCGAGGATTGGAAACCGGGGAGCTGTTTTTT